This T cell receptor beta chain was found in a study of Tregs in tolerant kidney transplant recipients. Per germline, CDR1 SEHNR and CDR2 FQNEAQ (reference sequence). V was pared by 4 bases and J by 2 bases, with 14 bases of the junction left unmatched. CDR3 length equals 18 residues. Sequencing used immunoSEQ multiplex PCR; TCRdb keeps in-frame clones, though not all of them. Of approximately 67,000 clones listed, 92% are singletons. The sequence derives from a human donor who received a combined kidney and bone marrow transplant. The sample in question was CD8+ T cells from blood, obtained before the transplant. The chain combines TRBV7-9 with TRBJ2-7; TRBD2 aligns across 10 bases. As DNA, the CDR3 is TGTGCCAGCAGCTCTTCACGGTCCCTAGCGGGGGAGACCTACGAGCAGTACTTC. Its protein product is CASSSSRSLAGETYEQYF.